This TCR beta chain originates from a study of T cells in Graves' hyperthyroidism and ophthalmopathy. Across the whole study: The authors collected peripheral blood at initial diagnosis, before any treatment.

This CDR3 is built from 15 residues. Germline trimming cut 4 bases from V and 7 bases from J; bases unmatched to any gene: 9. The germline V gene encodes CDR1 SGHNT and CDR2 YENEEA. Many counts were recorded for this clonotype. RNA transcripts yielded amplified TCR beta CDR3 regions. TCR CDR3 regions were first amplified by RT-PCR with HTBI primers. TCRdb reprocessed the multiplex PCR reads with MiXCR, giving one entry per CDR3 protein. The sample includes some 460,000 distinct CDR3 sequences, 15% to 18% of them seen just once. The sequenced sample was blood. The chain uses TRBV11-3 and TRBJ1-1; 10 bases line up with TRBD1. The receptor was isolated from a woman between 18 and 29 years old with Graves' hyperthyroidism. CDR3 sequence: CASSSRDRGVSEAFF. CDR3 bases: TGTGCCAGCAGCTCGAGGGACAGGGGAGTTAGTGAAGCTTTCTTT.